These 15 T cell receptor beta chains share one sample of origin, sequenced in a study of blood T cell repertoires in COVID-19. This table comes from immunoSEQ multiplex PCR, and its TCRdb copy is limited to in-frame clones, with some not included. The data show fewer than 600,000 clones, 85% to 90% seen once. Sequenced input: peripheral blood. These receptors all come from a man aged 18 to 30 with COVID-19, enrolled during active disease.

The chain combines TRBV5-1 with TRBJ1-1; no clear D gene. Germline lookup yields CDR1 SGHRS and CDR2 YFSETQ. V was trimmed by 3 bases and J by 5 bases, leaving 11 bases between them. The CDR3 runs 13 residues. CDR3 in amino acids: CASSSGPRTEAFF. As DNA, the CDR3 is TGCGCCAGCAGCTCCGGTCCCCGGACTGAAGCTTTCTTT.

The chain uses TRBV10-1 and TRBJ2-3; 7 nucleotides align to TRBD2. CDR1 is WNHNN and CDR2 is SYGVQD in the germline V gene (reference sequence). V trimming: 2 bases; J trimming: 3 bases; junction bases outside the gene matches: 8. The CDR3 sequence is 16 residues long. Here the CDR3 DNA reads TGCGCCAGCAGTGAGAGCGGGGCCGGGAGGACAGATACGCAGTATTTT. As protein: CASSESGAGRTDTQYF.

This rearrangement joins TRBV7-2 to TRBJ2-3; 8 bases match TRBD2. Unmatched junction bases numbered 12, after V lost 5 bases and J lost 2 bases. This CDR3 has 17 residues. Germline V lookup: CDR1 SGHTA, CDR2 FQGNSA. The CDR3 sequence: CASSPPPGTSHTDTQYF. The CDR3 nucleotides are TGTGCCAGCAGCCCCCCTCCGGGGACTAGTCACACAGATACGCAGTATTTT.

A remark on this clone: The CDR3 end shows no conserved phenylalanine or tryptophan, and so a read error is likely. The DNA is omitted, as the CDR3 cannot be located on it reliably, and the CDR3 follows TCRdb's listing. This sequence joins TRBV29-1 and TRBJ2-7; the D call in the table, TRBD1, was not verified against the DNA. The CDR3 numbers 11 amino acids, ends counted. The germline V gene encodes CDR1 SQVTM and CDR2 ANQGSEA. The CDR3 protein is CSVRTGGSYSL.

The CDR3 DNA is TGTGCCATCAGTGAAATGGGGCAGACCTACGAGCAGTACTTC. It specifies CAISEMGQTYEQYF. The J gene is TRBJ2-7, the V gene TRBV10-3, with D perhaps matching TRBD1 (5 bases). The germline V gene encodes CDR1 ENHRY and CDR2 SYGVKD. The CDR3 has 14 residues. Trimming took 3 bases from V and 2 from J, leaving 11 bases between them.

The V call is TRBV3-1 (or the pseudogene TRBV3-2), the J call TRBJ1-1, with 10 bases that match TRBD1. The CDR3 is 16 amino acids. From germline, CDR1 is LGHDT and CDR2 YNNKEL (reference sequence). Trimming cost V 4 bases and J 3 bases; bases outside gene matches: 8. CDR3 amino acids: CASSPGTGARYTEAFF. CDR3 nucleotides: TGTGCCAGCAGCCCTGGGACAGGGGCCCGCTACACTGAAGCTTTCTTT.

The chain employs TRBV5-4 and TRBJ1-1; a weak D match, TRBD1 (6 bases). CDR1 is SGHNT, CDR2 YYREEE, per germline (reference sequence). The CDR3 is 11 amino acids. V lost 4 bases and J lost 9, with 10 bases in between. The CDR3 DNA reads TGTGCCAGCAGCCAACAGGGCAAAGCTTTCTTT. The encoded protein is CASSQQGKAFF. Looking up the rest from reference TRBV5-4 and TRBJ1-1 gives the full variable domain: ETGVTQSPTHLIKTRGQQVTLRCSSQSGHNTVSWYQQALGQGPQFIFQYYREEENGRGNFPPRFSGLQFPNYSSELNVNALELDDSALYLCASSQQGKAFFGQGTRLTVV.

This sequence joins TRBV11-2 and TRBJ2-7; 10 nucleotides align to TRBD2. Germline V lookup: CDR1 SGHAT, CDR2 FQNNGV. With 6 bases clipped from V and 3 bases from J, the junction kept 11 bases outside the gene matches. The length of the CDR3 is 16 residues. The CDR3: CASRRPGTSDDYEQYF. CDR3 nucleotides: TGTGCCAGCAGACGTCCCGGGACTAGCGACGACTACGAGCAGTACTTC.

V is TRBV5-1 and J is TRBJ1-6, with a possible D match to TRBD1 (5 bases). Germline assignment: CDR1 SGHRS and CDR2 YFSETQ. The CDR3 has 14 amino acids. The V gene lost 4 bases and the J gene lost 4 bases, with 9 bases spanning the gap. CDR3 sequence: CASSPGAYNSPLHF. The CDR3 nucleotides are TGCGCCAGCAGCCCTGGGGCGTATAATTCACCCCTCCACTTT.

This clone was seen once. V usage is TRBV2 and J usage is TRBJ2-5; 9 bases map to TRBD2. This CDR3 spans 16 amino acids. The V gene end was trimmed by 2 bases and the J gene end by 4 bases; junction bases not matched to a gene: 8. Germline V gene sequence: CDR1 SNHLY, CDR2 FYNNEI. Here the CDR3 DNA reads TGTGCCAGCAGTGAAAAAAGGACTAGCGTCCGAGAGACCCAGTACTTC. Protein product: CASSEKRTSVRETQYF. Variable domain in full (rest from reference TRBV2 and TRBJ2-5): EPEVTQTPSHQVTQMGQEVILRCVPISNHLYFYWYRQILGQKVEFLVSFYNNEISEKSEIFDDQFSVERPDGSNFTLKIRSTKLEDSAMYFCASSEKRTSVRETQYFGPGTRLLVL.

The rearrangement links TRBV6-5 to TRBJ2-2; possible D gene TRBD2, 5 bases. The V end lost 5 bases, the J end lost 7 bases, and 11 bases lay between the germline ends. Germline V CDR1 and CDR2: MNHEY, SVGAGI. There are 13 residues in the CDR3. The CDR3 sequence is CASSPGLVGELFF. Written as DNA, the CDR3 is TGTGCCAGCAGTCCAGGACTTGTCGGGGAGCTGTTTTTT.

CDR3 bases: TGTGCCAGCAGTTTACGCCTAGCGGGAAACAATGAGCAGTTCTTC. Amino acid sequence: CASSLRLAGNNEQFF. This rearrangement joins TRBV3-1 (or the pseudogene TRBV3-2) to TRBJ2-1; 9 positions agree with TRBD2. From germline, CDR1 is LGHDT and CDR2 YNNKEL (reference sequence). The J segment lost 5 bases and the V segment lost 6 bases, leaving 8 bases of the junction unmatched. The CDR3 sequence is 15 residues long.

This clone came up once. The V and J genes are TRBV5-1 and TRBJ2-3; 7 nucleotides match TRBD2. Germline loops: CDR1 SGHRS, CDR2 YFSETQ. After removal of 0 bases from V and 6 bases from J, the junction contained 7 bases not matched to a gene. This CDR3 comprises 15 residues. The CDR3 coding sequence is TGCGCCAGCAGCTTGGTCGGCGGGAGAGGGGATACGCAGTATTTT. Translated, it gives CASSLVGGRGDTQYF. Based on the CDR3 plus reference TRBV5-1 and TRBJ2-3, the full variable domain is KAGVTQTPRYLIKTRGQQVTLSCSPISGHRSVSWYQQTPGQGLQFLFEYFSETQRNKGNFPGRFSGRQFSNSRSEMNVSTLELGDSALYLCASSLVGGRGDTQYFGPGTRLTVL.

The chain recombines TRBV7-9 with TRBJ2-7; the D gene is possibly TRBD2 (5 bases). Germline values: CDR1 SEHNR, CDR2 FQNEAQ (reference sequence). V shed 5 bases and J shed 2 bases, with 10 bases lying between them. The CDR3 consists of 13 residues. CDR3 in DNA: TGTGCCAGCAGCACCCGGGATCCCTACGAGCAGTACTTC. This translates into CASSTRDPYEQYF.

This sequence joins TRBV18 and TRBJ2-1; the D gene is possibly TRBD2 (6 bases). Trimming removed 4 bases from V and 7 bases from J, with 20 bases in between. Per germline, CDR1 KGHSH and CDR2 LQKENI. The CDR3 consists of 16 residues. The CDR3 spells CASSLYGREPGNEQFF. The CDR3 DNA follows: TGTGCCAGCTCACTTTACGGTCGGGAGCCAGGGAATGAGCAGTTCTTC. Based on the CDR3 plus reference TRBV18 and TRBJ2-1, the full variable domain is NAGVMQNPRHLVRRRGQEARLRCSPMKGHSHVYWYRQLPEEGLKFMVYLQKENIIDESGMPKERFSAEFPKEGPSILRIQQVVRGDSAAYFCASSLYGREPGNEQFFGPGTRLTVL.